This TCR beta chain originates from a study of blood T cell repertoires in COVID-19. About the research overall: The United States, Italy and Spain provided the acute and convalescent COVID-19 samples.

The repertoire was sequenced with immunoSEQ multiplex PCR; TCRdb's copy has only in-frame clones and lacks some. The table has roughly 150,000 clones, 88% seen once; the top ten hold around 2%. CDR3 length equals 14 residues. Between the trimmed V and J ends, which lost 4 bases and 8 bases, there was a span of 14 bases. Germline V CDR1 and CDR2: MNHEY, SMNVEV (reference sequence). The sample comprised peripheral blood. This chain connects TRBV27 to TRBJ1-4; D possibly corresponds to TRBD1 (5 bases). The source of this sequence is a man aged 50 to 59 who had recovered from COVID-19. The CDR3 sequence: CASSSLRGGEKLFF. CDR3 DNA: TGTGCCAGCAGTTCACTTAGGGGTGGGGAAAAACTGTTTTTT.